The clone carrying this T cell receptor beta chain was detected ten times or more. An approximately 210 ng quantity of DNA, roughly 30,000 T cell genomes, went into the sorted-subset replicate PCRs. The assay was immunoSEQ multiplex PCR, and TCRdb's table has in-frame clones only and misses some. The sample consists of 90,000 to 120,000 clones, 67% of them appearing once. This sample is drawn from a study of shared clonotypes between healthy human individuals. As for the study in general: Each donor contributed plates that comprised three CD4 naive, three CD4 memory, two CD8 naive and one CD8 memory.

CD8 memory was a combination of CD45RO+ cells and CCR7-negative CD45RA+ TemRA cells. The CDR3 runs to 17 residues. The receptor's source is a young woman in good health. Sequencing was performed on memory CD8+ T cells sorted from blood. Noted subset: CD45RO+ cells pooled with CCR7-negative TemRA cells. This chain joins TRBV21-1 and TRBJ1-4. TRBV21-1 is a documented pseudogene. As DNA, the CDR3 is TGTGCCAGCAGCAAAGCGGGAGTTATTGCAACTAATGAAAAACTGTTTTTT. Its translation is CASSKAGVIATNEKLFF.